A selection of T cell receptor beta chains follows, all from one sample in a study of CD4 T cells in relation to SARS-CoV-2 and coronaviruses. The table came from immunoSEQ multiplex PCR; TCRdb's copy has only in-frame clones and leaves some out. The data show around 25,000 clones, about 75% seen once. The antigens for these receptors are not known. The sample consisted of CD4+ T cells from PBMCs, cultured in vitro. The source is a human donor in good health. Both conserved end residues are part of each CDR3. D genes are given only for firm matches. Clone size, where shown, is once, few, many, or a class for clones that have expanded.

cdr3_nt cdr3_aa v_call d_call j_call clone_size
TGTGCCAGTAGTTCTTTCCGGGGACAGGGATCGGAGACCCAGTACTTC CASSSFRGQGSETQYF TRBV19 TRBD1 TRBJ2-5 NA
TGTGCCACCAGTGACTCCCGGACAGGCAGCAATCAGCCCCAGCATTTT CATSDSRTGSNQPQHF TRBV24-1 TRBD1 TRBJ1-5 NA
TGTGCCAGCAGCCAAAAGAATTATCCAACGCGGCTAGCAAGCGGGAGGAAGGACAATGAGCAGTTCTTC CASSQKNYPTRLASGRKDNEQFF TRBV14 TRBD2 TRBJ2-1 NA
TGCGCCAGCAGCTTGAACGGCAGAACCAGCACAGATACGCAGTATTTT CASSLNGRTSTDTQYF TRBV5-1 NA TRBJ2-3 NA
TGTGCCAGCAGTGAGAGTGGGGGGACCAAAAACATTCAGTACTTC CASSESGGTKNIQYF TRBV6-1 NA TRBJ2-4 NA
TGTGCCAGCAGTTCCCCCCCGGGGGAGGGGAAGAATGAGCAGTTCTTC CASSSPPGEGKNEQFF TRBV6-6 TRBD2 TRBJ2-1 NA
TGTGCCAGCTCAACCTACACAGATACGCAGTATTTT CASSTYTDTQYF TRBV18 NA TRBJ2-3 large
TGTGCCATCAGTGAGTCTCGGCAGGTATACAAAAACATTCAGTACTTC CAISESRQVYKNIQYF TRBV10-3 NA TRBJ2-4 NA
TGTGCCAGCAGTTACCAGGACTACGAGCAGTACTTC CASSYQDYEQYF TRBV6-6 NA TRBJ2-7 NA
TGTGCCAGCAGCTTAGCGGGGAGGGAGCAATCACCCCTCCACTTT CASSLAGREQSPLHF TRBV7-9 NA TRBJ1-6 NA
TGTGCCAGCAGCCAAGACGGGCTAGCGGGAGGTAATGAGCAGTTCTTC CASSQDGLAGGNEQFF TRBV3-1/TRBV3-2 TRBD2 TRBJ2-1 NA
TGTGCCAGCAGCGTAGATCACGGCTCTGGGGCCAACGTCCTGACTTTC CASSVDHGSGANVLTF TRBV9 NA TRBJ2-6 NA
TGTGCCAGCAGCCGCGGACCAGGTAACGGCTACACCTTC CASSRGPGNGYTF TRBV3-1/TRBV3-2 NA TRBJ1-2 NA
TGTGCCAGCAGCCAAGGGGATGCGTTCCGCGGCTACACCTTC CASSQGDAFRGYTF TRBV3-1/TRBV3-2 NA TRBJ1-2 NA
TGTGCCAGCAGTTATATCGACGAGCAGTACTTC CASSYIDEQYF TRBV6-5 NA TRBJ2-7 NA
TGTGCCAGCATCTCGGACGGCACCACTGAAGCTTTCTTT CASISDGTTEAFF TRBV2 NA TRBJ1-1 NA
TGTGCCAGTAGTATAATTCCCGACCTGTCCGGCGAGCAGTACTTC CASSIIPDLSGEQYF TRBV19 NA TRBJ2-7 NA
TGTGCCAGCAGTCAGTACAGGGTGGGGACAGATACGCAGTATTTT CASSQYRVGTDTQYF TRBV2 NA TRBJ2-3 NA
TGTGCCAGCAGTTCCTCCGACTCCCCAACTAATGAAAAACTGTTTTTT CASSSSDSPTNEKLFF TRBV6-5 NA TRBJ1-4 once
TGTGCCAGCAGCCTTCAGGGGGAGGTTTCACCCCTCCACTTT CASSLQGEVSPLHF TRBV7-8 TRBD1 TRBJ1-6 NA
TGTGCCAGCAGCCTGCTGATAGGTCGGGCCGAGCAGTACTTC CASSLLIGRAEQYF TRBV5-4 NA TRBJ2-7 NA
TGTGCCAGCAGCTCCCCGCCCGGGGATACGCAGTATTTT CASSSPPGDTQYF TRBV7-3 NA TRBJ2-3 NA
TGTGCCAGCAGACCAGGACAGGGATATAGCAATCAGCCCCAGCATTTT CASRPGQGYSNQPQHF TRBV6-6 TRBD1 TRBJ1-5 NA
TGTGCCAGCTCACCGCTGCCGGGGGAGACCCAGTACTTC CASSPLPGETQYF TRBV18 NA TRBJ2-5 NA
TGTGCCAGCAGTGATGGACAGATTAATGAAAAACTGTTTTTT CASSDGQINEKLFF TRBV25-1 NA TRBJ1-4 NA
TGCAGTGCTAGTGACACCTCAAGCTCCTACGAGCAGTACTTC CSASDTSSSYEQYF TRBV20-1 NA TRBJ2-7 NA
TGTGCCAGCAGCGGACAGGGGGCCAGTAACACTGAAGCTTTCTTT CASSGQGASNTEAFF TRBV9 TRBD1 TRBJ1-1 few
TGTGCCAGCAGTTTGGGAGCTAGCTCAGAGCAGTTCTTC CASSLGASSEQFF TRBV28 NA TRBJ2-1 NA
TGTGCCTGGCGCAATCGACAGCCTAATGAAAAACTGTTTTTT CAWRNRQPNEKLFF TRBV30 NA TRBJ1-4 NA
TGTGCCAGTAGTAGCGGACTGATTAATCAGCCCCAGCATTTT CASSSGLINQPQHF TRBV19 NA TRBJ1-5 NA
TGTGCCAGCAACCGTGAAGGGGAAGATACGCAGTATTTT CASNREGEDTQYF TRBV2 NA TRBJ2-3 NA
TGTGCCAGCTCAGCCGGGACAGGGGACCAAGAGACCCAGTACTTC CASSAGTGDQETQYF TRBV18 TRBD1 TRBJ2-5 NA
TGTGCCAGCAGTCCCACAGGGAATGAAAAACTGTTTTTT CASSPTGNEKLFF TRBV6-5 NA TRBJ1-4 NA
TGCGCCAGCACTCCCGTCCCGACGGAAAATTCACCCCTCCACTTT CASTPVPTENSPLHF TRBV10-2 NA TRBJ1-6 NA
TGTGCCAGCAGCCAAGATCGGCAAGCGGGGTTCGAGCAGTACTTC CASSQDRQAGFEQYF TRBV4-2 TRBD2 TRBJ2-7 NA
TGTGCCAGCAGCTTAGATCAATGGGCCAGGACGAAGAACACTGAAGCTTTCTTT CASSLDQWARTKNTEAFF TRBV11-2 NA TRBJ1-1 NA
TGTGCCTGGAGTGAGACAGGGGGTCATGGCTACACCTTC CAWSETGGHGYTF TRBV30 TRBD1 TRBJ1-2 few
TGTGCCAGCGAGAGTTTTGTCCAGACCCAGTACTTC CASESFVQTQYF TRBV2 NA TRBJ2-5 NA
TGTGCCAGCAGCTTCGGGGGGACTAGCTACAATGAGCAGTTCTTC CASSFGGTSYNEQFF TRBV7-6 TRBD2 TRBJ2-1 NA
TGTGCCAGCAGTGAACTGGAGCGAACCTACAATGAGCAGTTCTTC CASSELERTYNEQFF TRBV2 NA TRBJ2-1 NA
TGTGCTAGTGGTTTTTCCTTCGGACAGGGGGACCGCAATCAGCCCCAGCATTTT CASGFSFGQGDRNQPQHF TRBV12-5 TRBD1 TRBJ1-5 NA
TGCAGTGCTAATGACAGGCGGAACTATGGCTACACCTTC CSANDRRNYGYTF TRBV20-1 NA TRBJ1-2 NA
TGTGCCAGCAGTTTATACACCGGGGAGCTGTTTTTT CASSLYTGELFF TRBV12-3/TRBV12-4 NA TRBJ2-2 NA
TGTGCCAGCAGCTTAACCCTAACAGGGGAGGCTGAAAAACTGTTTTTT CASSLTLTGEAEKLFF TRBV7-9 TRBD1 TRBJ1-4 NA
TGCGCCAGCAGGGCTAGCGGCACAGATACGCAGTATTTT CASRASGTDTQYF TRBV5-1 NA TRBJ2-3 NA
TGTGCCAGCAGCCAAAAAGGAGGACTCTCCTACGAGCAGTACTTC CASSQKGGLSYEQYF TRBV4-2 NA TRBJ2-7 NA
TGTGCCAGCGCGACGGGACCACGGGGTGAAAAACTGTTTTTT CASATGPRGEKLFF TRBV6-5 NA TRBJ1-4 few
TGCGCCAGCACCGGGGACGGCCCCTACGAGCAGTACTTC CASTGDGPYEQYF TRBV10-2 NA TRBJ2-7 NA
TGTGCCAGCAGCGAGTGGGGCTACCGGGGAAAGCAGTTCTTC CASSEWGYRGKQFF TRBV9 NA TRBJ2-1 NA
TGTGCCACCAGTGAAGGGGGGAACACTGAAGCTTTCTTT CATSEGGNTEAFF TRBV24-1 NA TRBJ1-1 NA
TGTGCCAGCAGCCATGCCGACGGGACAGATACGCAGTATTTT CASSHADGTDTQYF TRBV3-1/TRBV3-2 NA TRBJ2-3 few
TGTGCCAGCAGCTTAGGTCCTGGATCCTACGAGCAGTACTTC CASSLGPGSYEQYF TRBV7-8 NA TRBJ2-7 few
TGTGCCAGCAGCCCGACGGCAGGTGGAGACTCTGGAAACACCATATATTTT CASSPTAGGDSGNTIYF TRBV11-3 NA TRBJ1-3 NA